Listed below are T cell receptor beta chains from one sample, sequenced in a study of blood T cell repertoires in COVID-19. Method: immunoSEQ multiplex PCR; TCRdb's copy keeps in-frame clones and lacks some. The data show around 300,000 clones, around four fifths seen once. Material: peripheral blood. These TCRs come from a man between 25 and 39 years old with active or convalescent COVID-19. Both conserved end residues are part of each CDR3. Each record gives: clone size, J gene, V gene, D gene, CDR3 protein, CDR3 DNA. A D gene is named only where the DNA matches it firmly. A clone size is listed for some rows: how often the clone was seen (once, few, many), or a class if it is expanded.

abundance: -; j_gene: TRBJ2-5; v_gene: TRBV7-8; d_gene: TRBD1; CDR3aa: CASSLAGRGFSETQYF; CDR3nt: TGTGCCAGCAGCTTAGCGGGCAGGGGGTTTTCGGAGACCCAGTACTTC
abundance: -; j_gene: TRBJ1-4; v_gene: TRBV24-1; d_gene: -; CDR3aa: CATSATGNEKLFF; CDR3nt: TGTGCCACCAGTGCCACAGGGAATGAAAAACTGTTTTTT
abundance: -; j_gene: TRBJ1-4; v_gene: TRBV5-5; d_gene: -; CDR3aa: CASSSRGFGEKLFF; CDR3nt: TGTGCCAGCAGCTCAAGGGGGTTTGGTGAAAAACTGTTTTTT
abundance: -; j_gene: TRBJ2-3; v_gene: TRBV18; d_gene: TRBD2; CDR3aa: CASSPPGLAGTDTQYF; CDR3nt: TGTGCCAGCTCACCGCCGGGACTAGCGGGCACAGATACGCAGTATTTT
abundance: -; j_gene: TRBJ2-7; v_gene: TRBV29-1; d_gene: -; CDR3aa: CSVGTPGLDEQYF; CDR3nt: TGCAGCGTTGGGACCCCGGGGTTGGACGAGCAGTACTTC
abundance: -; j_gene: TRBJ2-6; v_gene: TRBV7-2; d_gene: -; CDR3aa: CASSLNIRHALSGANVLTF; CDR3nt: TGTGCCAGCAGCTTAAATATTCGACACGCACTCTCTGGGGCCAACGTCCTGACTTTC
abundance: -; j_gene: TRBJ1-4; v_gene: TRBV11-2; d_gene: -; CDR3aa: CASSLGDTTNEKLFF; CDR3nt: TGTGCCAGCAGCTTGGGGGACACAACTAATGAAAAACTGTTTTTT
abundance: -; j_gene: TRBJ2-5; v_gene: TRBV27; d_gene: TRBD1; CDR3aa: CASSPLSGQSSETQYF; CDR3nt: TGTGCCAGCAGTCCACTCTCGGGACAGTCCAGTGAGACCCAGTACTTC
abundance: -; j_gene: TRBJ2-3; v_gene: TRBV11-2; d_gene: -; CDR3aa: CASSLDRFTDTQYF; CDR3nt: TGTGCCAGCAGCTTAGACAGATTCACAGATACGCAGTATTTT
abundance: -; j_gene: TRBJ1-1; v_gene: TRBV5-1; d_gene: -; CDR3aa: CASSLDGQTGGTEAFF; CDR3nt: TGCGCCAGCAGCTTGGATGGTCAGACCGGCGGGACTGAAGCTTTCTTT
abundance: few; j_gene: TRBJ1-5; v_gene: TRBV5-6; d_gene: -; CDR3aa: CASSLTGDQPQHF; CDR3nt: TGTGCCAGCAGCTTGACAGGAGATCAGCCCCAGCATTTT
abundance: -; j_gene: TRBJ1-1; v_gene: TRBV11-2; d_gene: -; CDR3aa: CASSLAFGSRGTEAFF; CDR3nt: TGTGCCAGCAGCTTAGCCTTCGGATCTAGGGGCACTGAAGCTTTCTTT
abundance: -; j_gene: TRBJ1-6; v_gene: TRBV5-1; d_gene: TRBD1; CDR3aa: CASSLRDSSYNSPLHF; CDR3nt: TGCGCCAGCAGCCTCCGGGACAGCTCCTATAATTCACCCCTCCACTTT
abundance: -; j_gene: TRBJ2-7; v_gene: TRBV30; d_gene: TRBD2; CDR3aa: CACKREGFYEQYF; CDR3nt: TGTGCCTGTAAGCGGGAAGGCTTCTACGAGCAGTACTTC
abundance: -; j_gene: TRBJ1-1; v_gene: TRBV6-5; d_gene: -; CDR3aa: CASSRVGLNTEAFF; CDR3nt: TGTGCCAGCAGTCGCGTGGGCCTGAACACTGAAGCTTTCTTT
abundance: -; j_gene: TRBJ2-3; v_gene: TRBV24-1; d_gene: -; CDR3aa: CATSEGGGGAQDTQYF; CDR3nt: TGTGCCACCAGTGAAGGAGGAGGGGGGGCCCAAGATACGCAGTATTTT
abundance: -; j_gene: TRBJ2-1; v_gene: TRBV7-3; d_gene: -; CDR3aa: CASSPQKTPLTYNEQFF; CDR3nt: TGTGCCAGCAGCCCCCAAAAGACACCTCTTACCTACAATGAGCAGTTCTTC
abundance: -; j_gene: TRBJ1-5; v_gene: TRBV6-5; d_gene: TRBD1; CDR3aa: CATRTGGQPQHF; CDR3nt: TGTGCCACCAGGACAGGGGGTCAGCCCCAGCATTTT
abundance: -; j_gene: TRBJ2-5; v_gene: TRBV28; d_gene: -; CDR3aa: CASRFFGTQETQYF; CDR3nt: TGTGCCAGCAGATTCTTCGGGACACAAGAGACCCAGTACTTC
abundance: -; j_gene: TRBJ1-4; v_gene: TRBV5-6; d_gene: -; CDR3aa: CASSSIGQPDNEKLFF; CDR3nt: TGTGCCAGCAGCTCCATCGGACAGCCAGATAATGAAAAACTGTTTTTT
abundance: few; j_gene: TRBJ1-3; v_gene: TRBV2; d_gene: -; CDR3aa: CASSRSQASSGNTIYF; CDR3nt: TGTGCCAGCAGCCGCTCACAGGCTAGCTCTGGAAACACCATATATTTT
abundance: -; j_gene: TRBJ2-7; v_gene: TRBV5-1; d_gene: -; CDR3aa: CASSLREGTLSYEQYF; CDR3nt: TGCGCCAGCAGCTTGCGCGAGGGAACCCTCTCCTACGAGCAGTACTTC
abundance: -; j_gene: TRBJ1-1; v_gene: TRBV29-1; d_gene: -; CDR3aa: CSVQGGTEAFF; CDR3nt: TGCAGCGTACAGGGAGGGACTGAAGCTTTCTTT
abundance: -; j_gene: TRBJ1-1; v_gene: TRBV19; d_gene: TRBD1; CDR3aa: CASNRGPEAFF; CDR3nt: TGTGCCAGTAACAGGGGGCCTGAAGCTTTCTTT
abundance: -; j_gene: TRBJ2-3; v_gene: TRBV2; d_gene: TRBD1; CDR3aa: CASSRDRASTDTQYF; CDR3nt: TGTGCCAGCAGTAGAGACAGGGCTAGCACAGATACGCAGTATTTT